A single sample is the source of the 27 T cell receptor beta chains below, sequenced in a study of STAT5B mutations in CD4+ large granular lymphocyte leukemia. Using immunoSEQ multiplex PCR, the repertoire was profiled, and TCRdb retains in-frame clones only, with some absent. The repertoire has around 32,000 clones, around 85% of them found once; the top ten carry 6.2%. Sequencing was done on a sample of CD4+ T cells from blood buffy coats. All receptors come from a human donor in good health.

This chain connects TRBV9 to TRBJ2-3; weak D call: TRBD2 (7 bases). The germline V gene has CDR1 SGDLS and CDR2 YYNGEE. The CDR3 is 16 amino acids. V was clipped by 0 bases and J by 6 bases, with 17 bases between them. Here the CDR3 DNA reads TGTGCCAGCAGCGTAGCCCTTAGAGGGGGGGATGATACGCAGTATTTT. Residues: CASSVALRGGDDTQYF.

This chain links TRBV4-3 with TRBJ2-2; D is undetermined. Trimming removed 0 bases at V and 0 bases at J, with 2 bases between. Germline V CDR1 and CDR2: LGHNA, YSLEER. CDR3 length: 14 amino acids. The CDR3 loop is CASSQEPNTGELFF. The CDR3 DNA sequence: TGCGCCAGCAGCCAAGAGCCGAACACCGGGGAGCTGTTTTTT.

This clone has only a few counts. This rearrangement joins TRBV10-3 to TRBJ2-5; 11 positions match TRBD2. The CDR3 covers 16 residues. The germline CDR1 and CDR2 sequences are ENHRY and SYGVKD. The junction had 8 bases not matched to a gene; V was cut back by 3 bases and J by 5 bases. The CDR3 DNA sequence: TGTGCCATCAGTGACTTTCTAGCGGGGGGTGGTGAGACCCAGTACTTC. It translates to CAISDFLAGGGETQYF.

V gene TRBV15 combines with J gene TRBJ1-1; possibly TRBD1 for D (5 bases). The CDR3 is made up of 16 amino acids. Germline V CDR1 and CDR2: LNHNV, YYDKDF (reference sequence). V was trimmed by 5 bases and J by 2 bases, leaving 18 bases between them. This CDR3 reads CATSPAGGRVNTEAFF. CDR3 nucleotide sequence: TGTGCCACCAGCCCGGCGGGGGGGAGGGTAAACACTGAAGCTTTCTTT.

The chain has TRBV9 and TRBJ2-1; 8 bases match TRBD1. V shed 0 bases, J shed 6 bases, and the junction held 8 bases outside the gene matches. Germline-derived CDR1 and CDR2 are SGDLS and YYNGEE. The CDR3 consists of 16 residues. CDR3 loop: CASSVATGGPSNEQFF. The DNA for the CDR3 is TGTGCCAGCAGCGTAGCTACAGGGGGGCCGTCCAATGAGCAGTTCTTC.

The V and J genes are TRBV21-1 and TRBJ1-6; the table assigns TRBD1, which was not confirmed against the DNA. TRBV21-1 is a recognized pseudogene. The CDR3 is made up of 18 amino acids. The CDR3 here is CASSRPSNRSSYNSPLHF. The CDR3 coding sequence is TGTGCCAGCAGCCGACCTTCGAACAGGAGCTCCTATAATTCACCCCTCCACTTT.

This chain uses TRBV7-2 with TRBJ2-3, with 11 bases lining up with TRBD2. Germline V CDR1 and CDR2: SGHTA, FQGNSA. The trim removed 4 bases at V and 7 bases at J, leaving 10 bases unmatched. This CDR3 region has 16 residues. The CDR3 DNA is TGTGCCAGCAGCTCGAGACTAGCGGGGACCTGGTATACGCAGTATTTT. Amino acid sequence: CASSSRLAGTWYTQYF.

The CDR3, as DNA: TGTGCCAGTAGTATAGAACTGGGAACGGGGGGTGCGCAGTTCTTC. Protein: CASSIELGTGGAQFF. The chain recombines TRBV19 with TRBJ2-1, with 7 bases that match TRBD2. After removal of 0 bases from V and 12 bases from J, the junction contained 11 bases not matched to a gene. The germline CDR1 and CDR2 sequences are LNHDA and SQIVND (reference sequence). The CDR3 is 15 amino acids.

J is TRBJ1-2 and V is TRBV7-8, with D tentatively TRBD1 (6 bases). The CDR3 runs to 16 residues. Trimming removed 1 base from V and 0 bases from J, with 12 bases in between. Germline V gene sequence: CDR1 SGHVS, CDR2 FQNEAQ. CDR3: CASSLEGGAANYGYTF. DNA for the CDR3: TGTGCCAGCAGCTTAGAAGGGGGGGCGGCTAACTATGGCTACACCTTC.

This chain joins TRBV19 and TRBJ2-3; 8 positions match TRBD2. This CDR3 is 15 amino acids long. CDR1 is LNHDA, CDR2 SQIVND, per germline (reference sequence). V lost 6 bases and J lost 2; bases outside the gene matches: 7. This CDR3 reads CASRSPGGATDTQYF. The CDR3 DNA follows: TGTGCCAGTAGGTCTCCCGGGGGGGCCACAGATACGCAGTATTTT.

A remark on this clone: Other DNA sequences in this specimen translate into the identical CDR3. This rearrangement joins TRBV7-2 to TRBJ1-2; D perhaps matches TRBD1 (5 bases). The V end was cut by 3 bases, the J end by 2 bases, with 10 bases between. Germline V gene data show CDR1 as SGHTA and CDR2 as FQGNSA. The CDR3 has 14 residues. The CDR3 DNA is TGTGCCAGCAGCTTGGGGCAGGGAAACTATGGCTACACCTTC. It is translated as CASSLGQGNYGYTF.

The chain is built from TRBV7-2 and TRBJ1-2; the match to TRBD1 covers 8 bases. J was trimmed by 8 bases and V by 5 bases; bases with no gene match: 16. CDR3 length: 16 residues. Germline lookup yields CDR1 SGHTA and CDR2 FQGNSA. The CDR3 sequence is CASSLDGQGLSGGYTF. The DNA of the CDR3 is TGTGCCAGCAGCCTGGACGGACAGGGACTCTCAGGGGGCTACACCTTC.

The chain couples TRBV2 to TRBJ1-1, with 7 bases identical to TRBD1. Germline assignment: CDR1 SNHLY and CDR2 FYNNEI. J was trimmed by 6 bases and V by 5 bases; bases with no gene match: 3. The CDR3 spans 12 residues. This CDR3 reads CASSYRGPEAFF. As DNA, the CDR3 is TGTGCCAGCAGTTACAGGGGCCCTGAAGCTTTCTTT. The whole variable domain, remainder taken from reference TRBV2 and TRBJ1-1, is EPEVTQTPSHQVTQMGQEVILRCVPISNHLYFYWYRQILGQKVEFLVSFYNNEISEKSEIFDDQFSVERPDGSNFTLKIRSTKLEDSAMYFCASSYRGPEAFFGQGTRLTVV.

The genes are TRBV6-5 and TRBJ1-2, with D possibly TRBD1 on 5 matching bases. The CDR3 is 13 residues long. Between the trimmed V and J ends, which lost 6 bases and 4 bases, there was a span of 12 bases. Per germline, CDR1 MNHEY and CDR2 SVGAGI. Here the CDR3 DNA reads TGTGCCAGCAGGCAAACAGGCTTCTATGGCTACACCTTC. This sequence encodes CASRQTGFYGYTF.

This chain connects TRBV21-1 to TRBJ2-5. TRBV21-1 is a pseudogene segment. The CDR3 consists of 10 residues. The CDR3: CAQEQETQYF. For the CDR3, the DNA is TGTGCCCAGGAGCAAGAGACCCAGTACTTC.

As concerns this clone: Other DNA sequences in the sample encode the same CDR3. The J gene is TRBJ1-2, the V gene TRBV18; 7 positions match TRBD1. This CDR3 region has 15 residues. Germline V gene data show CDR1 as KGHSH and CDR2 as LQKENI. With 3 bases clipped from V and 4 bases from J, the junction kept 8 bases outside the gene matches. Written as DNA, the CDR3 is TGTGCCAGCTCACCGGGGACAGAAGCCATCTATGGCTACACCTTC. It codes for CASSPGTEAIYGYTF. Looking up the rest from reference TRBV18 and TRBJ1-2 gives the full variable domain: NAGVMQNPRHLVRRRGQEARLRCSPMKGHSHVYWYRQLPEEGLKFMVYLQKENIIDESGMPKERFSAEFPKEGPSILRIQQVVRGDSAAYFCASSPGTEAIYGYTFGSGTRLTVV.

The V call is TRBV9, the J call TRBJ1-1; TRBD1 matches 7 bases. The J segment lost 7 bases and the V segment lost 5 bases, leaving 8 bases of the junction unmatched. This CDR3 spans 13 amino acids. Germline V gene sequence: CDR1 SGDLS, CDR2 YYNGEE. The CDR3 sequence: CASSPIYRGEAFF. The DNA for the CDR3 is TGTGCCAGCAGTCCTATCTACAGGGGTGAAGCTTTCTTT.

V gene TRBV18 combines with J gene TRBJ2-7; D gene uncertain. The V gene's germline CDR1 is KGHSH and CDR2 LQKENI. The ends were cut back, 3 bases at V and 3 bases at J, with 12 bases in the middle. The CDR3 spans 14 residues. The CDR3 sequence: CASSPAATSYEQYV. The CDR3 DNA sequence: TGTGCCAGCTCACCCGCGGCGACAAGCTACGAGCAGTACGTC.

The chain uses TRBV4-1 and TRBJ1-4, with no clear D. This CDR3 comprises 16 residues. CDR1 and CDR2 (germline): MGHRA, YSYEKL. Trimming took 0 bases from V and 3 from J, leaving 11 bases between them. CDR3 protein: CASSQDQDGANEKLFF. The CDR3 DNA is TGCGCCAGCAGCCAAGATCAGGACGGCGCTAATGAAAAACTGTTTTTT.

This clone was observed a handful of times. J is TRBJ2-7 and V is TRBV5-4; 9 bases are shared with TRBD1. V lost 5 bases and J lost 3; bases outside the gene matches: 3. The CDR3 extends over 13 amino acids. The germline CDR1 and CDR2 sequences are SGHNT and YYREEE (reference sequence). CDR3 amino acids: CASRDRGGYEQYF. The CDR3 DNA reads TGTGCCAGCAGGGACAGGGGAGGCTACGAGCAGTACTTC.

V is TRBV6-1 and J is TRBJ2-7; a weak D match, TRBD2 (7 bases). Trimming stripped 8 bases from V and 3 bases from J, with 20 bases between. Germline V gene sequence: CDR1 MNHNS, CDR2 SASEGT. CDR3 length: 15 amino acids. DNA of the CDR3: TGTGCCAGCGGCGGGGGTACAGGGTCGGGCTACGAGCAGTACTTC. Its protein is CASGGGTGSGYEQYF.

This clone appeared once. The gene calls are TRBV6-5 and TRBJ1-1, with no clear D. CDR1 and CDR2 (germline): MNHEY, SVGAGI. V lost 4 bases, J lost 5 bases, and 17 bases lay in between. The CDR3 runs to 15 residues. Written as DNA, the CDR3 is TGTGCCAGCAGTTCCGCGCCCAGTAAGGAAACTGAAGCTTTCTTT. Translated, it gives CASSSAPSKETEAFF.

This clone showed up just a few times. The genes are TRBV2 and TRBJ2-5; 7 nucleotides agree with TRBD1. The CDR3 consists of 14 residues. Germline-derived CDR1 and CDR2 are SNHLY and FYNNEI. Unmatched junction bases numbered 10, after V lost 7 bases and J lost 5 bases. CDR3 bases: TGTGCCAGCACGCTTGCAGGGGGTTTCGAGACCCAGTACTTC. Its protein product is CASTLAGGFETQYF.

V and J are TRBV11-2 and TRBJ2-5; 10 bases fit TRBD2. The J call is uncertain, as TRBJ2-7 better fits the DNA end. There are 15 residues in the CDR3. The V gene's germline CDR1 is SGHAT and CDR2 FQNNGV. CDR3 in DNA: TGTGCCAGCAGCCTAAGACCTAGCGGGGGCTACGAGCAGTACTTC. This encodes CASSLRPSGGYEQYF.

The chain has TRBV6-5 and TRBJ2-1; the match to TRBD1 covers 9 bases. The J segment lost 7 bases and the V segment lost 4 bases, leaving 11 bases of the junction unmatched. CDR3 length: 16 residues. Germline lookup yields CDR1 MNHEY and CDR2 SVGAGI. CDR3 sequence: CASSFYSGQGLNEQFF. The CDR3 DNA follows: TGTGCCAGCAGTTTTTACTCGGGACAGGGATTGAATGAGCAGTTCTTC.

CDR3: CASSQVGGSTVNSPLHF. The CDR3 DNA is TGTGCCAGCAGCCAAGTCGGGGGATCGACAGTAAATTCACCCCTCCACTTT. The rearrangement links TRBV14 to TRBJ1-6, with D perhaps TRBD1 (5 bases). Trimming took off 1 base at V and 7 bases at J, with 17 bases between the two ends. The CDR3 runs to 17 residues. CDR1 is SGHDN and CDR2 is FVKESK in the germline V gene.

The chain joins TRBV5-6 to TRBJ2-3, with 8 bases matching TRBD2. V trimming: 0 bases; J trimming: 4 bases; junction bases outside the gene matches: 10. The CDR3 length is 17 residues. CDR1 and CDR2 (germline): SGHDT, YYEEEE. This CDR3 is CASSLGPGLVVPDTQYF. CDR3 in DNA: TGTGCCAGCAGCTTGGGGCCGGGACTAGTGGTCCCAGATACGCAGTATTTT.